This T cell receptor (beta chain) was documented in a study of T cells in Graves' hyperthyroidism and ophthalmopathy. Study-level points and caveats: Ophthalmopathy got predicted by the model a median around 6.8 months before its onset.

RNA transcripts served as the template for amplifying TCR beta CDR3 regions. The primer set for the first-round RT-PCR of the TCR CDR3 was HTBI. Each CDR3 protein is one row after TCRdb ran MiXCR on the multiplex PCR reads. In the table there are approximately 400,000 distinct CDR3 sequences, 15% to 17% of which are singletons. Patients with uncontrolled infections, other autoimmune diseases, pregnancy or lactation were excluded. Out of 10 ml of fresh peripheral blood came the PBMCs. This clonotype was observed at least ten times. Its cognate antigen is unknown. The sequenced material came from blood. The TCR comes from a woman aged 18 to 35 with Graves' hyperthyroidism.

This CDR3 reads CASSLKAGEQYF. CDR3 sequence (DNA): TGCGCCAGCAGCTTGAAGGCAGGCGAGCAGTACTTC. The rearrangement links TRBV5-1 to TRBJ2-7; D is unclear. The germline V and J ends were trimmed by 1 base and 6 bases, with 8 bases remaining between them. CDR1 and CDR2 from the germline V gene are SGHRS and YFSETQ. The CDR3 is made up of 12 amino acids. Drawing the rest from reference TRBV5-1 and TRBJ2-7, the complete variable domain is KAGVTQTPRYLIKTRGQQVTLSCSPISGHRSVSWYQQTPGQGLQFLFEYFSETQRNKGNFPGRFSGRQFSNSRSEMNVSTLELGDSALYLCASSLKAGEQYFGPGTRLTVT.